This T cell receptor (beta chain) was observed in a study of control samples from healthy donors and cancer patients. Using immunoSEQ multiplex PCR, the repertoire was profiled, and TCRdb retains in-frame clones only, with some absent. The data contain 120,000 or so clones, approximately 92% of them seen just once; the ten biggest clones take up approximately 0.58%. CDR3 length: 13 residues. V was pared by 0 bases and J by 8 bases, with 10 bases between. CDR1 and CDR2 (germline): SGHAT, FQNNGV. V is TRBV11-2 and J is TRBJ1-1; D call uncertain. Source material: PBMCs. The sequence was obtained from a man at least 80 years old with head and neck cancer. In nucleotides, the CDR3 is TGTGCCAGCAGCTTAGAGGAGCACCTGGAAGCTTTCTTT. Translation gives CASSLEEHLEAFF.